The TCR beta chain described here comes from a study of massively parallel sequencing of T cell beta chains (dated 2009 in TCRdb). About the investigation overall: The study profiled human TCR beta CDR3 diversity in peripheral blood using 5'-RACE, Illumina short-read sequencing and a dedicated short-read assembly strategy. General conclusions and limits of the study: Since the RNA was pooled from many donors, the results capture clonotype abundance averaged across the population rather than the repertoire of any individual. A single sequence read was the only support for most clonotypes (about 60% of the roughly 35,000), which could in principle inflate the apparent diversity. Only about 23,000 (about 70%) of the clonotypes could be assigned a unique TRBV gene. The reported gene usage frequencies may have been skewed by preferential PCR amplification of some TRBV and TRBJ sequences. Within the roughly 31,000 distinct clonotypes, single-copy clonotypes accounted for roughly two thirds of clonotypes but just about a fifth of assemblies. Usage of TRBV genes spanned from 0.0085% to 0.01% for TRBV17 up to 24.6% for TRBV20-1, while TRBJ usage spanned from about 1.5% for TRBJ2-6 up to roughly 15% for TRBJ2-1. CDR3 beta length ranged from 21 to 81 nucleotides, peaking at 45 nucleotides. In subsampling, clonotype counts increased linearly with read number, which indicated that sequencing depth was far from saturation.

The germline V gene specifies MGHRA as CDR1 and YSYEKL as CDR2. V is pared back by 5 bases and J by 0 bases, with 9 bases lying between the germline termini. From the cysteine through the phenylalanine, the CDR3 covers 14 amino acids. Only the CDR3 DNA stays, 42 bases, in frame from base 1. This clonotype was picked up a small number of times. Its binding antigen is unknown. Base qualities are not recorded, but no much larger clone differs from it by a single base. These reads were obtained on an Illumina Genome Analyzer II. A RACE product of about 520 bp was obtained after two rounds of nested PCR with TRBC1/TRBC2-specific primers and was gel-purified. First-strand cDNA was made with a TRBC-specific primer plus a template-switching oligonucleotide, which provided a 5' anchor for RACE. Since the RACE amplicon was too long to sequence directly with short reads, the amplicon was concatemerized by ligation and then sheared by sonication. PAGE was used to isolate a size fraction of 100 to 300 bp, and that fraction then underwent shotgun sequencing on the Illumina platform. In separate runs on an Illumina GAII, sequencing yielded 18.8 million 36-nt reads and 21.7 million 50-nt single-end reads. In the authors' own workflow: iSSAKE, run with parameters -m 15, -o 2 and -r 0.7, was used to assemble the pooled about 41,000,000 reads. Reads that aligned to the ends of Ensembl TRBV gene predictions and carried unmatched junctional bases were used to seed de novo CDR3 beta assemblies. Clonotype abundance was estimated from the number of matching assembled contigs rather than from raw read depth. Among the assembled clonotypes, roughly 2,000 (approximately 6%) contained in-frame stop codons and were discarded, which left some 35,000 productive clonotypes. Sanger sequencing of cloned RACE products gave hundreds of unique TCR sequences, and around 70% of them were also found in the Illumina assembly. TCRdb reanalyzed the raw reads on its own, using fastp at Q25 for trimming and MiXCR for clone calling, and kept in-frame beta chains. A single entry per CDR3 protein holds the most common genes and DNA from its merged rows. The V and J calls reflect TCRdb's pipeline rather than the authors' work. Recorded for this sample are more than 4,000 distinct CDR3 sequences; roughly two fifths of them occurred a single time. The top ten clones comprise roughly 3% of the sample.

Everyone in the donor pool was aged about 18 to 45 years, and the pool included more than 300 males and 170 females. Peripheral leukocyte polyA+ RNA was isolated from about 170 liters of pooled peripheral blood. A commercial mRNA preparation from normal human peripheral blood leukocytes, pooled from 550 individuals, served as the starting material. The chain uses TRBV4-1 and TRBJ2-3; no confident D gene assignment can be made. The receptor's source is a pool of human donors in good health; the sample was commercial RNA pooled from many donors. The source material was commercial RNA from peripheral blood pooled from many donors. The encoded CDR3 is CASSFSLSTDTQYF. Read as DNA, the sequence is TGCGCCAGCAGCTTTTCCCTCAGCACAGATACGCAGTATTTT.